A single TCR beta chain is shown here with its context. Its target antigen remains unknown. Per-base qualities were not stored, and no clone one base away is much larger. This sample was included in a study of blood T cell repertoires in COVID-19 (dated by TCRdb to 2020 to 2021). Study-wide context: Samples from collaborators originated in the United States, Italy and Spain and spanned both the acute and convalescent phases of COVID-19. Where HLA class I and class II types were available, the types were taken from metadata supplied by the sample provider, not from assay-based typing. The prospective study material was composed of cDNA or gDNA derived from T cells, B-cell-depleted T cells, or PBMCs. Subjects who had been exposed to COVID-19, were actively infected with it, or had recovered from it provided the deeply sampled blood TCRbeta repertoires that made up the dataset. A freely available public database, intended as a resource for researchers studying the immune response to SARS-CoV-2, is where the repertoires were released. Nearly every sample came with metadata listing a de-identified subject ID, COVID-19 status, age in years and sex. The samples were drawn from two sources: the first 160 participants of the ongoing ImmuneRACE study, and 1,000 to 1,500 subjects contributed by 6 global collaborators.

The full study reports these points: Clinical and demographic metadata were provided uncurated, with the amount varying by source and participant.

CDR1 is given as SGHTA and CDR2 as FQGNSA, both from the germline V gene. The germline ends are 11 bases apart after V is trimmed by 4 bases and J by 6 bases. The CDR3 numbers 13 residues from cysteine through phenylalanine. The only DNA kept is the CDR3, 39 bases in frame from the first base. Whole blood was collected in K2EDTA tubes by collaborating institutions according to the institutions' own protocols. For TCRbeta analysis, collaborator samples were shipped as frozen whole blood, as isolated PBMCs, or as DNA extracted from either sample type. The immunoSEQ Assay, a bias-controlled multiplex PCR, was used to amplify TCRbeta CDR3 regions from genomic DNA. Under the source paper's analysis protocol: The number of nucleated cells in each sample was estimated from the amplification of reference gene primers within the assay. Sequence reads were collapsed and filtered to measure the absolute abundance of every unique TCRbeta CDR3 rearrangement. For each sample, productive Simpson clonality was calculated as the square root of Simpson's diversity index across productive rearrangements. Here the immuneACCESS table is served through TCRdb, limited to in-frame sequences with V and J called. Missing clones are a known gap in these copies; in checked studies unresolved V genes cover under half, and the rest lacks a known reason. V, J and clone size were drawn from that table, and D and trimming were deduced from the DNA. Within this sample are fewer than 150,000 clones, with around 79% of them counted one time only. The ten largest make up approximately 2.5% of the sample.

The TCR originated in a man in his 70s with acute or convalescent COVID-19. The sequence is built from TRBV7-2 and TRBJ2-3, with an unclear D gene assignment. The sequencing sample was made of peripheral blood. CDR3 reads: CASSSPRWDTQYF. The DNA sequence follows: TGTGCCAGCAGCTCGCCCCGGTGGGATACGCAGTATTTT.